The rows below give T cell receptor beta chains drawn from one sample of a study of OX40 agonist ivuxolimab in advanced cancers. Only in-frame clones appear in the TCRdb table, and some are missing; sequencing was by immunoSEQ multiplex PCR. The sample records about 19,000 clones, under 85% being singletons. The input for sequencing was CD4+ or CD8+ T cells sorted from blood, taken in a trial of the OX40 agonist ivuxolimab. The receptors stem from an adult with an advanced solid tumor such as melanoma, head and neck, liver or kidney cancer. Each CDR3 is given with its conserved first and last residue. The order of the fields is CDR3 protein, CDR3 DNA, D gene, CDR3 length, V gene, J gene, clone size. The D gene is left open where the match is weak. Only part of the rows carry a size: once, few, many, or a class if the clone is expanded.

CDR3 protein: CASSRDRASPLHF; CDR3 DNA: TGCGCCAGCAGCCGAGACAGGGCCTCACCCCTCCACTTT; D gene: TRBD1; CDR3 length: 13; V gene: TRBV4-1; J gene: TRBJ1-6; clone size: NA
CDR3 protein: CASKRTGNQPQHF; CDR3 DNA: TGTGCCAGCAAACGAACAGGGAATCAGCCCCAGCATTTT; D gene: NA; CDR3 length: 13; V gene: TRBV6-1; J gene: TRBJ1-5; clone size: NA
CDR3 protein: CASSAGDGYEQYF; CDR3 DNA: TGTGCCAGCAGCGCGGGGGACGGCTACGAGCAGTACTTC; D gene: NA; CDR3 length: 13; V gene: TRBV9; J gene: TRBJ2-7; clone size: NA
CDR3 protein: CASSQVGQDYSGNTIYF; CDR3 DNA: TGTGCCAGCAGCCAAGTGGGACAGGACTACTCTGGAAACACCATATATTTT; D gene: TRBD1; CDR3 length: 17; V gene: TRBV14; J gene: TRBJ1-3; clone size: NA
CDR3 protein: CASSELAGDYNEQFF; CDR3 DNA: TGTGCCAGCAGTGAATTAGCGGGGGATTACAATGAGCAGTTCTTC; D gene: TRBD2; CDR3 length: 15; V gene: TRBV2; J gene: TRBJ2-1; clone size: NA
CDR3 protein: CASSQELGYEQYF; CDR3 DNA: TGTGCCAGCAGCCAAGAGCTGGGGTACGAGCAGTACTTC; D gene: NA; CDR3 length: 13; V gene: TRBV4-2; J gene: TRBJ2-7; clone size: NA
CDR3 protein: CASSDSYEQYF; CDR3 DNA: TGCGCCAGCAGTGACTCATACGAGCAGTACTTC; D gene: NA; CDR3 length: 11; V gene: TRBV10-2; J gene: TRBJ2-7; clone size: NA
CDR3 protein: CASSTLTAFSNYGYTF; CDR3 DNA: TGTGCCAGTAGTACGCTTACAGCCTTTTCTAACTATGGCTACACCTTC; D gene: NA; CDR3 length: 16; V gene: TRBV19; J gene: TRBJ1-2; clone size: many
CDR3 protein: CASSPLPLAGVLHYEQYF; CDR3 DNA: TGTGCCAGCTCACCACTTCCCCTAGCGGGGGTCCTTCACTACGAGCAGTACTTC; D gene: TRBD2; CDR3 length: 18; V gene: TRBV18; J gene: TRBJ2-7; clone size: NA
CDR3 protein: CASSSISTDTQYF; CDR3 DNA: TGTGCCAGCAGCTCAATTAGCACAGATACGCAGTATTTT; D gene: NA; CDR3 length: 13; V gene: TRBV7-6; J gene: TRBJ2-3; clone size: NA
CDR3 protein: CASSLATGRGYEQYF; CDR3 DNA: TGTGCCAGCAGCTTAGCGACAGGGAGGGGCTACGAGCAGTACTTC; D gene: NA; CDR3 length: 15; V gene: TRBV7-6; J gene: TRBJ2-7; clone size: NA
CDR3 protein: CASSLRLQGGNQPQHF; CDR3 DNA: TGCGCCAGCAGCCTCCGGTTGCAGGGGGGCAATCAGCCCCAGCATTTT; D gene: TRBD1; CDR3 length: 16; V gene: TRBV4-1; J gene: TRBJ1-5; clone size: NA
CDR3 protein: CASSLEGAPYEQYF; CDR3 DNA: TGTGCCAGCAGCTTAGAGGGTGCTCCCTACGAGCAGTACTTC; D gene: NA; CDR3 length: 14; V gene: TRBV13; J gene: TRBJ2-7; clone size: NA
CDR3 protein: CASSQALAGINEQFF; CDR3 DNA: TGCGCCAGCAGCCAAGCCCTAGCCGGCATTAATGAGCAGTTCTTC; D gene: NA; CDR3 length: 15; V gene: TRBV4-1; J gene: TRBJ2-1; clone size: NA
CDR3 protein: CASLVPVYNEQFF; CDR3 DNA: TGTGCCAGCTTGGTGCCGGTCTACAATGAGCAGTTCTTC; D gene: NA; CDR3 length: 13; V gene: TRBV2; J gene: TRBJ2-1; clone size: few
CDR3 protein: CASSQVGNYGYTF; CDR3 DNA: TGTGCCAGCAGCCAAGTCGGAAACTATGGCTACACCTTC; D gene: NA; CDR3 length: 13; V gene: TRBV14; J gene: TRBJ1-2; clone size: once
CDR3 protein: CASSQVSGNYGYTF; CDR3 DNA: TGCGCCAGCAGCCAAGTTTCAGGGAACTATGGCTACACCTTC; D gene: NA; CDR3 length: 14; V gene: TRBV4-1; J gene: TRBJ1-2; clone size: NA
CDR3 protein: CASSLRGVTYEQYF; CDR3 DNA: TGTGCCAGCAGTTTGAGGGGGGTCACCTACGAGCAGTACTTC; D gene: NA; CDR3 length: 14; V gene: TRBV27; J gene: TRBJ2-7; clone size: NA
CDR3 protein: CASSQAPGLAGGELFF; CDR3 DNA: TGCGCCAGCAGCCAGGCGCCGGGACTAGCTGGCGGGGAGCTGTTTTTT; D gene: TRBD2; CDR3 length: 16; V gene: TRBV4-1; J gene: TRBJ2-2; clone size: once
CDR3 protein: CASSEQLLYPYNEQFF; CDR3 DNA: TGTGCCAGCAGTGAGCAGCTTTTGTACCCCTACAATGAGCAGTTCTTC; D gene: NA; CDR3 length: 16; V gene: TRBV6-1; J gene: TRBJ2-1; clone size: few
CDR3 protein: CASTRQGLNQPQHF; CDR3 DNA: TGTGCCAGCACCCGACAGGGGCTCAATCAGCCCCAGCATTTT; D gene: TRBD1; CDR3 length: 14; V gene: TRBV28; J gene: TRBJ1-5; clone size: NA
CDR3 protein: CAWSGDIRSSSYNSPLHF; CDR3 DNA: TGTGCCTGGAGTGGTGATATCCGGTCGAGCTCCTATAATTCACCCCTCCACTTT; D gene: NA; CDR3 length: 18; V gene: TRBV30; J gene: TRBJ1-6; clone size: once
CDR3 protein: CASSFIARGKQYF; CDR3 DNA: TGTGCCAGCAGCTTTATTGCTCGGGGGAAGCAGTACTTC; D gene: NA; CDR3 length: 13; V gene: TRBV5-6; J gene: TRBJ2-7; clone size: few
CDR3 protein: CASSQVGEETQYF; CDR3 DNA: TGTGCCAGCAGCCAAGTAGGGGAAGAGACCCAGTACTTC; D gene: NA; CDR3 length: 13; V gene: TRBV14; J gene: TRBJ2-5; clone size: NA
CDR3 protein: CASSLIGTGPYNEQFF; CDR3 DNA: TGTGCCAGCAGCTTAATAGGGACAGGGCCCTACAATGAGCAGTTCTTC; D gene: TRBD1; CDR3 length: 16; V gene: TRBV7-3; J gene: TRBJ2-1; clone size: few
CDR3 protein: CASSEGTGGVETQYF; CDR3 DNA: TGCGCCAGCAGTGAGGGGACAGGGGGCGTAGAGACCCAGTACTTC; D gene: TRBD1; CDR3 length: 15; V gene: TRBV10-1; J gene: TRBJ2-5; clone size: NA
CDR3 protein: CASSQMRGPLHF; CDR3 DNA: TGCGCCAGCAGCCAAATGCGAGGACCCCTCCACTTT; D gene: NA; CDR3 length: 12; V gene: TRBV4-1; J gene: TRBJ1-6; clone size: NA
CDR3 protein: CASSLVRTGENGELFF; CDR3 DNA: TGTGCCAGCAGCTTGGTTAGGACAGGGGAGAACGGGGAGCTGTTTTTT; D gene: TRBD1; CDR3 length: 16; V gene: TRBV5-4; J gene: TRBJ2-2; clone size: once
CDR3 protein: CASSPRTSGGDDEQFF; CDR3 DNA: TGTGCCAGCAGCCCAAGGACTAGCGGGGGGGACGATGAGCAGTTCTTC; D gene: TRBD2; CDR3 length: 16; V gene: TRBV7-3; J gene: TRBJ2-1; clone size: NA
CDR3 protein: CASRLQTYEKLFF; CDR3 DNA: TGTGCCAGCCGGTTGCAGACTTATGAAAAACTGTTTTTT; D gene: NA; CDR3 length: 13; V gene: TRBV6-1; J gene: TRBJ1-4; clone size: NA
CDR3 protein: CASSPGLAGAWSSYNEQFF; CDR3 DNA: TGTGCCAGCAGCCCGGGACTAGCGGGGGCCTGGAGCTCCTACAATGAGCAGTTCTTC; D gene: TRBD2; CDR3 length: 19; V gene: TRBV7-3; J gene: TRBJ2-1; clone size: NA
CDR3 protein: CASSHTGAGANVLTF; CDR3 DNA: TGTGCCAGCAGCCATACAGGGGCTGGGGCCAACGTCCTGACTTTC; D gene: TRBD1; CDR3 length: 15; V gene: TRBV11-2; J gene: TRBJ2-6; clone size: NA
CDR3 protein: CASSMGTGGYEQYF; CDR3 DNA: TGTGCCAGTAGTATGGGGACAGGGGGCTACGAGCAGTACTTC; D gene: TRBD1; CDR3 length: 14; V gene: TRBV19; J gene: TRBJ2-7; clone size: NA
CDR3 protein: CASSLISPTDTQYF; CDR3 DNA: TGTGCCAGCAGCTTAATTTCTCCCACAGATACGCAGTATTTT; D gene: NA; CDR3 length: 14; V gene: TRBV11-1; J gene: TRBJ2-3; clone size: NA
CDR3 protein: CASSQERDTSSYEQYF; CDR3 DNA: TGCGCCAGCAGCCAAGAGAGGGACACCAGCTCCTACGAGCAGTACTTC; D gene: NA; CDR3 length: 16; V gene: TRBV4-1; J gene: TRBJ2-7; clone size: NA
CDR3 protein: CASSPSPMTSHEQYF; CDR3 DNA: TGTGCCAGCTCACCCTCCCCTATGACTAGCCACGAGCAGTACTTC; D gene: TRBD2; CDR3 length: 15; V gene: TRBV18; J gene: TRBJ2-7; clone size: NA
CDR3 protein: CASSSPLGGRTEAFF; CDR3 DNA: TGTGCCAGCAGTTCCCCATTGGGGGGCCGGACTGAAGCTTTCTTT; D gene: NA; CDR3 length: 15; V gene: TRBV27; J gene: TRBJ1-1; clone size: NA
CDR3 protein: CASSLWDGANYGYTF; CDR3 DNA: TGTGCCAGCAGCTTATGGGACGGTGCTAACTATGGCTACACCTTC; D gene: NA; CDR3 length: 15; V gene: TRBV5-5; J gene: TRBJ1-2; clone size: NA
CDR3 protein: CASSLGSRPDPNSGNTIYF; CDR3 DNA: TGTGCCAGCAGCTTAGGATCTCGTCCAGACCCAAACTCTGGAAACACCATATATTTT; D gene: NA; CDR3 length: 19; V gene: TRBV7-6; J gene: TRBJ1-3; clone size: NA
CDR3 protein: CASSYRGGAGKVTQYF; CDR3 DNA: TGTGCCAGCAGTTATCGCGGGGGGGCTGGGAAGGTTACGCAGTATTTT; D gene: TRBD2; CDR3 length: 16; V gene: TRBV6-6; J gene: TRBJ2-3; clone size: NA
CDR3 protein: CASSLTGVGEKLFF; CDR3 DNA: TGCGCCAGCAGCCTCACAGGGGTCGGAGAAAAACTGTTTTTT; D gene: TRBD1; CDR3 length: 14; V gene: TRBV4-1; J gene: TRBJ1-4; clone size: NA
CDR3 protein: CASSFGQGGYGYTF; CDR3 DNA: TGTGCCAGCAGCTTTGGACAGGGTGGCTATGGCTACACCTTC; D gene: TRBD1; CDR3 length: 14; V gene: TRBV11-2; J gene: TRBJ1-2; clone size: once
CDR3 protein: CASSLQGLNTEAFF; CDR3 DNA: TGTGCCAGCAGTTTACAGGGTCTGAACACTGAAGCTTTCTTT; D gene: NA; CDR3 length: 14; V gene: TRBV6-5; J gene: TRBJ1-1; clone size: once
CDR3 protein: CASSPGGAHTEAFF; CDR3 DNA: TGTGCCAGCAGCCCCGGGGGGGCGCACACTGAAGCTTTCTTT; D gene: NA; CDR3 length: 14; V gene: TRBV9; J gene: TRBJ1-1; clone size: NA
CDR3 protein: CASSIVGGIGYGYTF; CDR3 DNA: TGTGCCAGTAGTATTGTCGGGGGAATAGGCTATGGCTACACCTTC; D gene: NA; CDR3 length: 15; V gene: TRBV19; J gene: TRBJ1-2; clone size: NA
CDR3 protein: CATSGGRAYEQYF; CDR3 DNA: TGTGCCACCAGCGGGGGTAGGGCCTACGAGCAGTACTTC; D gene: NA; CDR3 length: 13; V gene: TRBV15; J gene: TRBJ2-7; clone size: NA